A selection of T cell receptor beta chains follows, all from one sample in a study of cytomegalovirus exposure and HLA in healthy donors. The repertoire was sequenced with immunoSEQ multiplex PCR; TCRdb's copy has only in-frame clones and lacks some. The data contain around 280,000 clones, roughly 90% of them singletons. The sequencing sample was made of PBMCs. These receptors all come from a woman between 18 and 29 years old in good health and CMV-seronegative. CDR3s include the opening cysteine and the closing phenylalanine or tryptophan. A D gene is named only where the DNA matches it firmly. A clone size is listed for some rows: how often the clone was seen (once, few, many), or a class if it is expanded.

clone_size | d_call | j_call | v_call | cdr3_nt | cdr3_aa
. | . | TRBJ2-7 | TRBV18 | TGTGCCAGCTCCGTCCAATTTAGCGGCTACGAGCAGTACTTC | CASSVQFSGYEQYF
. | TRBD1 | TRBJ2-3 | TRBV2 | TGTGCCAGCAGTCGACAGGGCTCCTACACAGATACGCAGTATTTT | CASSRQGSYTDTQYF
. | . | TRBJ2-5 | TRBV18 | TGTGCCAGCTCCCCGGCAGGTACAAAGTACTTC | CASSPAGTKYF
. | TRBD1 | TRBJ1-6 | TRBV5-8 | TGTGCCAGCAGCTTCCCATCGGACAGGTATAATTCACCCCTCCACTTT | CASSFPSDRYNSPLHF
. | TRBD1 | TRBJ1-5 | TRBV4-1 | TGCGCCAGCAGCCGAGAGGGGACAGACAATCAGCCCCAGCATTTT | CASSREGTDNQPQHF
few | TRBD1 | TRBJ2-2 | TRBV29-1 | TGCAGCGTCCCTCGGGGACAGGGGGCCGTAGGTTTGTCGAACACCGGGGAGCTGTTTTTT | CSVPRGQGAVGLSNTGELFF
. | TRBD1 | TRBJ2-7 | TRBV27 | TGTGCCAGCACCCCTTTAAGGGACAGGGCCCACGAGCAGTACTTC | CASTPLRDRAHEQYF
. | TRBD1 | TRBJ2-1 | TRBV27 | TGTGCCAGCAGCCAGTTCTCTCCGGGACAGGGGGCAAATGAGCAGTTCTTC | CASSQFSPGQGANEQFF
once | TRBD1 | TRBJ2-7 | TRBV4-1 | TGCGCCAGCAGCCGAACCGGGACAGGGGCCTACGAGCAGTACTTC | CASSRTGTGAYEQYF
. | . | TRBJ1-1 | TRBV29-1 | TGCAGCGAAGGCAGGGTGAACACTGAAGCTTTCTTT | CSEGRVNTEAFF
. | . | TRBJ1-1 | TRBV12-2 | TGTGCAAGTCGCCCGGACAGTACTTGGACTGAAGCTTTCTTT | CASRPDSTWTEAFF
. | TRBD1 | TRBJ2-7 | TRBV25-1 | TGTGCCAGCACGGAAGGTCAGGGGGCTTACTACGAGCAGTACTTC | CASTEGQGAYYEQYF
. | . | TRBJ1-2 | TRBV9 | TGTGTCAGCAGCGTGAGAACCGACGGGTATGGCTACACCTTC | CVSSVRTDGYGYTF
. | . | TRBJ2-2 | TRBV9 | TGTGCCAGCAGCGCATCAACTAATAAGGGGGAAACTCTCCGGGCTGGGGAGCTGTTTTTT | CASSASTNKGETLRAGELFF
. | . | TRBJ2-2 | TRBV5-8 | TGTGCCAGCAGCCCTCAGGTCAAAGGCACCGGGGAGCTGTTTTTT | CASSPQVKGTGELFF
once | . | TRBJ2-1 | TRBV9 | TGTGCCAGCAGCTTTGGAGGGAGAACCTACAATGAGCAGTTCTTC | CASSFGGRTYNEQFF
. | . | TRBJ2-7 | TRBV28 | TGTGCCAGCGGGCAGGGAACCTACGAGCAGTACTTC | CASGQGTYEQYF
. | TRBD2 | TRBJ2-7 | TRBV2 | TGTGCCAGCAGGGGTAGCGGGGGGCCCTACGAGCAGTACTTC | CASRGSGGPYEQYF
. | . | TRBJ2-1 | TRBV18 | TGTGCCAGCTCACCCGGCTCTGGGCTTGGTCACAATGAGCAGTTCTTC | CASSPGSGLGHNEQFF
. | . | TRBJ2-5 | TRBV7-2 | TGTGCCAGCAGCTTCGGGGAGACCCAGTACTTC | CASSFGETQYF
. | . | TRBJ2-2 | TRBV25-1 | TGTGCCAGCGGGGGGGGGATGGGACAGGCGCCAAACACCGGGGAGCTGTTTTTT | CASGGGMGQAPNTGELFF
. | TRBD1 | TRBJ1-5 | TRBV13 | TGTGCCAGCAGCTCCGGACAGGGTAGCAATCAGCCCCAGCATTTT | CASSSGQGSNQPQHF
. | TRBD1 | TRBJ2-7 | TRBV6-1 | TGTGCCAGCAGCCGGGACAGGGACCGCCGCGAGCAGTACTTC | CASSRDRDRREQYF
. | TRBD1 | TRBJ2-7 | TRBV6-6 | TGTGCCAGCAGTTACCGTGGGGACAGGGGATTACACGAGCAGTACTTC | CASSYRGDRGLHEQYF
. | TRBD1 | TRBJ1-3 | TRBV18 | TGTGCCAGCTCACCACCTATGGAGGGGGCCTCTGGAAACACCATATATTTT | CASSPPMEGASGNTIYF
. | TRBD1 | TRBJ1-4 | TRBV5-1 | TGCGCCAGCAGCCTAGACAGGGGGGACGAAAAACTGTTTTTT | CASSLDRGDEKLFF
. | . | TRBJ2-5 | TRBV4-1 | TGCGCCAGCAGCCAAGATCCTTCGGTCCAAGAGACCCAGTACTTC | CASSQDPSVQETQYF
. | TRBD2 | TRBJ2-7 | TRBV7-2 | TGTGCCAGCAGCTTAGACCCGGGACTAGCGGGGGGGAACGAGCAGTACTTC | CASSLDPGLAGGNEQYF
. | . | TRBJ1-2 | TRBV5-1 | TGCGCCAGCAGCTTAGATGTCAGAAACTATGGCTACACCTTC | CASSLDVRNYGYTF
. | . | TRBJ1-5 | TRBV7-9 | TGTGCCAGCAGCTTCGCAGCGACGAATCAGCCCCAGCATTTT | CASSFAATNQPQHF
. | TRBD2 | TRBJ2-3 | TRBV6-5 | TGTGCCAGCAGTCGCCTAGCGGGGTCAACAGATACGCAGTATTTT | CASSRLAGSTDTQYF
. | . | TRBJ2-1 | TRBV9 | TGTGCCAGCAGCCCAAGCGGCTCCTACAATGAGCAGTTCTTC | CASSPSGSYNEQFF
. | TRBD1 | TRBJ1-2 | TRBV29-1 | TGCAGCGTCGAGGGGACAGGGAGCCATGGCTACACCTTC | CSVEGTGSHGYTF
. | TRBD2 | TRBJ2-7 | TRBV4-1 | TGCGCCAGCAGCGGAGCGGGGGTTTTATCCTACGAGCAGTACTTC | CASSGAGVLSYEQYF
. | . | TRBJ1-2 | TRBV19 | TGTGCCAGTAGTATCTCTTTACAGGCAGCATATGGCTACACCTTC | CASSISLQAAYGYTF
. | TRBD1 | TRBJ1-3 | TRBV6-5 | TGTGCCAGCAGCAGGACAGGGAGTGTCGGAAACACCATATATTTT | CASSRTGSVGNTIYF
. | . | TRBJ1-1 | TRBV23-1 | TGCGCCAGCAGTCAATCGTTGGAGGTTTTCTTT | CASSQSLEVFF
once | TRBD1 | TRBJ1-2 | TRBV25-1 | TGTGCCAGCACCCAAACAGGGGGCACTGGCTACACCTTC | CASTQTGGTGYTF
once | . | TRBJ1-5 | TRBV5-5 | TGTGCCAGCAGCTTGGGAAACTCCGGTCAGCCCCAGCATTTT | CASSLGNSGQPQHF
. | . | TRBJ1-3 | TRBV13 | TGTGCCAGCAGCTTGTTAGCGGCCGGGACCGCGGGGTCCAGCTCTGGAAACACCATATATTTT | CASSLLAAGTAGSSSGNTIYF
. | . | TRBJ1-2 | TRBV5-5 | TGTGCCAGCAGCTTGTGGTTTGACAAGCAAGCCTATGGCTACACCTTC | CASSLWFDKQAYGYTF
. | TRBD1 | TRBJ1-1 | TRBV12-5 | TGTGCTAGTGGTTTGGTAGAGGAAGGACAGGGAAAAATCTCAAACACTGAAGCTTTCTTT | CASGLVEEGQGKISNTEAFF
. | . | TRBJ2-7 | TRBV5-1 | TGCGCCAGCAGCCCGGGGGACCCCAGGCCGAAATACGAGCAGTACTTC | CASSPGDPRPKYEQYF
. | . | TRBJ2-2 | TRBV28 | TGTGCCAGCCCAGCGAACACCGGGGAGCTGTTTTTT | CASPANTGELFF
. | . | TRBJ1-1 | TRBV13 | TGTGCCAGCAGCTTAGGGAGGGCAGATGAAGCTTTCTTT | CASSLGRADEAFF
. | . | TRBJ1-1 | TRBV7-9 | TGTTCCAGCAGCTCGACAGTTGAAGCTTTCTTT | CSSSSTVEAFF
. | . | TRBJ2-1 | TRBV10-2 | TGCGCCAGCAGTGAGACTAATGAGCAGTTCTTC | CASSETNEQFF
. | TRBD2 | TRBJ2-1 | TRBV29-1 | TGCAGCGTTGAAGATCCAAGGGCTAGCGGCTCCTACAATGAGCAGTTCTTC | CSVEDPRASGSYNEQFF
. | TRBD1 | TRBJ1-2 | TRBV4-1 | TGCGCCAGCAGCCTTAGGGCCGGACAGGGTGGGGACTACACCTTC | CASSLRAGQGGDYTF
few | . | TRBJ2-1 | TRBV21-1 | TGTGCCAGCGCGTGCGGCGGACTCCACAATGAGCAGTTCTTC | CASACGGLHNEQFF
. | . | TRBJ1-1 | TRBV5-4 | TGTGCCAGCAGCTTGGATTTCCTCCTGAACACTGAAGCTTTCTTT | CASSLDFLLNTEAFF
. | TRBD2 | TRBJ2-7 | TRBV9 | TGTGCCAGCAGCCTCGGGACTAGCGGCCCCTACGAGCAGTACTTC | CASSLGTSGPYEQYF
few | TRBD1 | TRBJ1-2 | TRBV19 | TGTGCCAGTATTTTATCAGGGGGAAACTATGGCTACACCTTC | CASILSGGNYGYTF
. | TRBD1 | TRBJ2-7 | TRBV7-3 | TGTGCCAGCAGCTTAACGGGGACAGAGTCCTACGAGCAGTACTTC | CASSLTGTESYEQYF
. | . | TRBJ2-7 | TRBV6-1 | TGTGCCAGCAGTGAGTCGAGCCAGGGCCACGAGCAGTACTTC | CASSESSQGHEQYF
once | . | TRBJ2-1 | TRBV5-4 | TGTGCCAGCAGCTTTCGAGGAGGAAGGGTCAATGAGCAGTTCTTC | CASSFRGGRVNEQFF
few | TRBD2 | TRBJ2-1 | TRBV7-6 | TGTGCCAGCAGCTTAGCCGGGGGGGCGGGAGATGAGCAGTTCTTC | CASSLAGGAGDEQFF
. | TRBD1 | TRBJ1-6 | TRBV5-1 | TGCGCCAGCAGCGCAAACAGGGGTGCTTCACCCCTCCACTTT | CASSANRGASPLHF
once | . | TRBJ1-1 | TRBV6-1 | TGTGCCAGCAACCCGAAGCGGGTGGACACTGAAGCTTTCTTT | CASNPKRVDTEAFF
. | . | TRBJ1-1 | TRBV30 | TGTGCCTGGAGTTATATTGGGGATTGGGGGGACACTGAAGCTTTCTTT | CAWSYIGDWGDTEAFF